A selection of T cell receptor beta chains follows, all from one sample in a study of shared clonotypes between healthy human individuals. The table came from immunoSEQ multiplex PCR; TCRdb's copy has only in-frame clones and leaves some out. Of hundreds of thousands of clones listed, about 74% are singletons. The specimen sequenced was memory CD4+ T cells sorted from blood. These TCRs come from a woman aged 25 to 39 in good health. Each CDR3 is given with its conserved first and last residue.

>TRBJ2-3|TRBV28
CASSLSAGTTDTQYF
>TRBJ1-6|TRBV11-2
CASSLGNDSPLHF
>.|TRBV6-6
CASRMDSYEQYF
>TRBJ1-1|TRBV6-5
CASSTTGTTAF
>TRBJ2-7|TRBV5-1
CASSLAGVADEQYF
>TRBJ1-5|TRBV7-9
CASSEQDSRDQPQHF
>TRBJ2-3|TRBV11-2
CASSAYREDTQYF
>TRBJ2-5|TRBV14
CASSLRETQYF
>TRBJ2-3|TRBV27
CASSLSPTSGAPDTQYF
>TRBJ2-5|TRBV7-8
CASSPREVQETQYF
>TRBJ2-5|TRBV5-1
CASSLVGDETQYF
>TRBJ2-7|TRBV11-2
CASSLFRTDPYEQYF
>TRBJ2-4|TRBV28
CASSSGSKNIQYF
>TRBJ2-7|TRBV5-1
CASDDRVPPYEQYF
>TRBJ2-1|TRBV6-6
CASSYGGRVYNEQFF
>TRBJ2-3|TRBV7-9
CASSSGLAAERDTQYF
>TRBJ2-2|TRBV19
CASRVGAGYGELFF
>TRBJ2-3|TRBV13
CASSLLAGVATDTQYF
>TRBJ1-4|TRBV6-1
CASSDTSLGTGPITNEKLFF
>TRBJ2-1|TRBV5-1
CASNRGPENNEQFF
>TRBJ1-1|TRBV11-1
CASSSQRDTEAFF
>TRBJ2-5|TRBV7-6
CASSLRDRDQETQYF
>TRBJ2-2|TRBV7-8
CASSLGTWNTGELFF
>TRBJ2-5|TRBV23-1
CASISRLEETQYF
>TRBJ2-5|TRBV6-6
CASSISQTGETQYF
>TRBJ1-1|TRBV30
CAWSVGTRSTEAFF
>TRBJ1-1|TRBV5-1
CASSTKPSQNTEAFF